This TCR beta chain was recovered during a study of early T cells in non-severe SARS-CoV-2 infection. This clonotype occurred many times. Its antigen remains unknown. Sequence at one end of the junction differs from germline and may be a read error. The CDR3 has 13 amino acids. The germline CDR1 and CDR2 sequences are ENHRY and SYGVKD. Notes on the study in general: The study's VDJdb matching favored anti-spike CD8 responses and missed private and CD4 specificities.

Each CDR3 protein gets one entry after TCRdb re-called the 5' RACE reads with MiXCR. The sample has about 68,000 distinct CDR3 sequences, 11% seen once. This chain connects TRBV10-3 to TRBJ1-1, with 8 bases identical to TRBD1. The receptor was derived from an adult who was a healthcare worker with PCR-confirmed SARS-CoV-2 infection or an uninfected control (not recorded which). The sequencing input was whole blood. This CDR3 is CAISINSQGEGFF. CDR3 bases: TGTGCCATCAGTATAAACTCACAGGGGGAAGGTTTCTTT.